This is a list of T cell receptor beta chains from one sample in a study of cytomegalovirus exposure and HLA in healthy donors. Sequencing was performed with immunoSEQ multiplex PCR; in TCRdb, only in-frame clones are kept and a portion is missing. The data contain around 220,000 clones, over 80% of them singletons. Sequenced: PBMCs. The receptors originated from a woman in her twenties or thirties in good health and CMV-seropositive. CDR3s include the opening cysteine and the closing phenylalanine or tryptophan. The D gene is left open where the match is weak. Clone size is given for some rows only: seen once, a few or many times, or a class if the clone is expanded.

abundance: few
d_gene: NA
j_gene: TRBJ1-1
v_gene: TRBV4-2
CDR3nt: TGTGCCAGCAGCCAAGATTTCGGGGGGAGCACTGAAGCTTTCTTT
CDR3aa: CASSQDFGGSTEAFF

abundance: NA
d_gene: NA
j_gene: TRBJ2-1
v_gene: TRBV9
CDR3nt: TGTGCCAGCAGCGTAGGACAAAATACCTACAATGAGCAGTTCTTC
CDR3aa: CASSVGQNTYNEQFF

abundance: NA
d_gene: NA
j_gene: TRBJ2-6
v_gene: TRBV6-4
CDR3nt: TGTGCCAGCAGTGACTCCTGGACCCTCTCTGGGGCCAACGTCCTGACTTTC
CDR3aa: CASSDSWTLSGANVLTF

abundance: NA
d_gene: NA
j_gene: TRBJ1-1
v_gene: TRBV5-1
CDR3nt: TGCGCCAGCAGCTGGGACCTTAACACTGAAGCTTTCTTT
CDR3aa: CASSWDLNTEAFF

abundance: NA
d_gene: TRBD1
j_gene: TRBJ1-2
v_gene: TRBV5-1
CDR3nt: TGCGCCAGCAGCTCCCCGGGACAGCAGCATGGCTACACCTTC
CDR3aa: CASSSPGQQHGYTF

abundance: NA
d_gene: NA
j_gene: TRBJ2-5
v_gene: TRBV30
CDR3nt: TGTGCCTGGAGTCCCGGGTTCCTGGAGACCCAGTACTTC
CDR3aa: CAWSPGFLETQYF

abundance: NA
d_gene: TRBD2
j_gene: TRBJ2-2
v_gene: TRBV11-3
CDR3nt: TGTGCCAGCAGCTCGTTGGAGCGGGAGGGCACCGGGGAGCTGTTTTTT
CDR3aa: CASSSLEREGTGELFF

abundance: few
d_gene: NA
j_gene: TRBJ1-2
v_gene: TRBV2
CDR3nt: TGTGCCAGCAAACAAGACGGGGCAGGGGAAGGCTACACCTTC
CDR3aa: CASKQDGAGEGYTF

abundance: few
d_gene: NA
j_gene: TRBJ1-4
v_gene: TRBV7-9
CDR3nt: TGTGCCAGCAGCCTTACACCAACTAATGAAAAACTGTTTTTT
CDR3aa: CASSLTPTNEKLFF

abundance: NA
d_gene: NA
j_gene: TRBJ1-5
v_gene: TRBV28
CDR3nt: TGTGCCAGCACTGCTGAGGGCAATCAGCCCCAGCATTTT
CDR3aa: CASTAEGNQPQHF

abundance: NA
d_gene: NA
j_gene: TRBJ1-2
v_gene: TRBV9
CDR3nt: TGTGCCAGCAGCGCCGGGCCTAACTATGGCTACACCTTC
CDR3aa: CASSAGPNYGYTF

abundance: NA
d_gene: NA
j_gene: TRBJ1-1
v_gene: TRBV19
CDR3nt: TGTGCCAGTAGTACGACCCAGGACGCTGAAGCTTTCTTT
CDR3aa: CASSTTQDAEAFF

abundance: NA
d_gene: NA
j_gene: TRBJ2-7
v_gene: TRBV30
CDR3nt: TGTGCCTGGAGTGTTCAAAGGGACTGGACAGAGCAGTACTTC
CDR3aa: CAWSVQRDWTEQYF

abundance: NA
d_gene: NA
j_gene: TRBJ1-5
v_gene: TRBV7-2
CDR3nt: TGTGCCAGCAGCTTAACGGAGACGGGCAATCAGCCCCAGCATTTT
CDR3aa: CASSLTETGNQPQHF

abundance: NA
d_gene: NA
j_gene: TRBJ1-4
v_gene: TRBV30
CDR3nt: TGTGCCTGGACCCTAGGGATGAATGAAAAACTGTTTTTT
CDR3aa: CAWTLGMNEKLFF

abundance: once
d_gene: NA
j_gene: TRBJ2-7
v_gene: TRBV20-1
CDR3nt: TGCAGTGCCGTCCTACGGGAGCAGTACTTC
CDR3aa: CSAVLREQYF

abundance: NA
d_gene: NA
j_gene: TRBJ2-5
v_gene: TRBV28
CDR3nt: TGTGCCAGCAGTTACAGTGTTGGGGAGACCCAGTACTTC
CDR3aa: CASSYSVGETQYF

abundance: few
d_gene: TRBD2
j_gene: TRBJ2-3
v_gene: TRBV6-4
CDR3nt: TGTGCCAGCAGCGGGACTAGCGGGAGCGATACGCAGTATTTT
CDR3aa: CASSGTSGSDTQYF

abundance: NA
d_gene: NA
j_gene: TRBJ1-1
v_gene: TRBV5-4
CDR3nt: TGTGCCAGCAGCTCGAGACTGGGGGAGAACACTGAAGCTTTCTTT
CDR3aa: CASSSRLGENTEAFF

abundance: NA
d_gene: TRBD1
j_gene: TRBJ2-3
v_gene: TRBV10-3
CDR3nt: TGTGCCATCAGTGAGACAGGGGCAGATACGCAGTATTTT
CDR3aa: CAISETGADTQYF

abundance: NA
d_gene: TRBD1
j_gene: TRBJ1-1
v_gene: TRBV5-1
CDR3nt: TGCGCCAGCAGTGATCCGGGACAGATCACTGAAGCTTTCTTT
CDR3aa: CASSDPGQITEAFF

abundance: NA
d_gene: NA
j_gene: TRBJ2-5
v_gene: TRBV21-1
CDR3nt: TGTGCCAGCAGCAAAGCTGACAGGGAGGGGGAGACCCAGTACTTC
CDR3aa: CASSKADREGETQYF

abundance: few
d_gene: NA
j_gene: TRBJ2-4
v_gene: TRBV2
CDR3nt: TGTGCCAGCAGTGCGCCGTTAACGCTAGCCAAAAACATTCAGTACTTC
CDR3aa: CASSAPLTLAKNIQYF

abundance: NA
d_gene: TRBD2
j_gene: TRBJ2-7
v_gene: TRBV6-1
CDR3nt: TGTGCCAGCAGTGAGTCGCGGGAGGGCAGTTCCTACGAGCAGTACTTC
CDR3aa: CASSESREGSSYEQYF

abundance: NA
d_gene: NA
j_gene: TRBJ1-5
v_gene: TRBV5-6
CDR3nt: TGTGCCAGCAGCTTGGGTCCCGGGGGCAATCAGCCCCAGCATTTT
CDR3aa: CASSLGPGGNQPQHF

abundance: NA
d_gene: NA
j_gene: TRBJ2-1
v_gene: TRBV19
CDR3nt: TGTGCCAGTAGTATTTCACGCTACAATGAGCAGTTCTTC
CDR3aa: CASSISRYNEQFF

abundance: NA
d_gene: NA
j_gene: TRBJ1-4
v_gene: TRBV27
CDR3nt: TGTGCCAGCAGCCCCGGCGGTGGGAAACTGTTTTTT
CDR3aa: CASSPGGGKLFF

abundance: NA
d_gene: TRBD1
j_gene: TRBJ2-7
v_gene: TRBV27
CDR3nt: TGTGCCAGCATAGGTTGGACAGGGAGCTCCTACGAGCAGTACTTC
CDR3aa: CASIGWTGSSYEQYF

abundance: NA
d_gene: NA
j_gene: TRBJ2-2
v_gene: TRBV5-1
CDR3nt: TGCGCCAGCAGCTTGCCTACCGCGGGCACCGGGGAGCTGTTTTTT
CDR3aa: CASSLPTAGTGELFF

abundance: NA
d_gene: NA
j_gene: TRBJ2-7
v_gene: TRBV5-5
CDR3nt: TGTGCCAGCAGCTTTTGGGCCCGGGAGCAGTACTTC
CDR3aa: CASSFWAREQYF

abundance: NA
d_gene: TRBD1
j_gene: TRBJ2-2
v_gene: TRBV27
CDR3nt: TGTGCCAGCAGTCTTAGCTCCGGGACAGGGTATACCGGGGAGCTGTTTTTT
CDR3aa: CASSLSSGTGYTGELFF

abundance: NA
d_gene: NA
j_gene: TRBJ2-7
v_gene: TRBV19
CDR3nt: TGTGCCAGTAGTGTACCAGGGGTTGCCTACGAGCAGTACTTC
CDR3aa: CASSVPGVAYEQYF

abundance: many
d_gene: NA
j_gene: TRBJ2-1
v_gene: TRBV4-1
CDR3nt: TGCGCCAGCAGCCTTCCCCTACCAGGAAATGAGCAGTTCTTC
CDR3aa: CASSLPLPGNEQFF

abundance: NA
d_gene: NA
j_gene: TRBJ1-3
v_gene: TRBV15
CDR3nt: TGTGCCACCAGCAGAGAGCGGGGACCGGCGGACACCATATATTTT
CDR3aa: CATSRERGPADTIYF

abundance: NA
d_gene: TRBD1
j_gene: TRBJ2-2
v_gene: TRBV18
CDR3nt: TGTGCCAGCTCTCCGACAGGGGGCAACACCGGGGAGCTGTTTTTT
CDR3aa: CASSPTGGNTGELFF

abundance: NA
d_gene: NA
j_gene: TRBJ2-1
v_gene: TRBV25-1
CDR3nt: TGTGCCAGCAGTGGTAATACGGATGAGCAGTTCTTC
CDR3aa: CASSGNTDEQFF

abundance: NA
d_gene: NA
j_gene: TRBJ1-5
v_gene: TRBV30
CDR3nt: TGTGCCTGGAGTCGAGGGGAAACAAATCAGCCCCAGCATTTT
CDR3aa: CAWSRGETNQPQHF

abundance: NA
d_gene: NA
j_gene: TRBJ2-1
v_gene: TRBV30
CDR3nt: TGTGCCTGGAGTTTGAGCGCCGTGACGGGTGAGCAGTTCTTC
CDR3aa: CAWSLSAVTGEQFF

abundance: few
d_gene: NA
j_gene: TRBJ2-7
v_gene: TRBV5-1
CDR3nt: TGCGCCAGCAGCTACGCCGGGAGCTCCTACGAGCAGTACTTC
CDR3aa: CASSYAGSSYEQYF

abundance: NA
d_gene: NA
j_gene: TRBJ2-1
v_gene: TRBV7-9
CDR3nt: TGTGCCAGCAGCTTAGCAGGGGGGGTGAATGAGCAGTTCTTC
CDR3aa: CASSLAGGVNEQFF

abundance: NA
d_gene: TRBD2
j_gene: TRBJ2-7
v_gene: TRBV15
CDR3nt: TGTGCCACCAGCAGAGGGACGGGGGGATTACGAGCGGAGCAGTACTTC
CDR3aa: CATSRGTGGLRAEQYF

abundance: many
d_gene: NA
j_gene: TRBJ2-5
v_gene: TRBV25-1
CDR3nt: TGTGCCAGCAGTGTAACAGGGAAGACCCAGTACTTC
CDR3aa: CASSVTGKTQYF

abundance: NA
d_gene: NA
j_gene: TRBJ1-2
v_gene: TRBV9
CDR3nt: TGTGCCAGCAGCCCCTTGCAGTTTTCTGAGGGCTACACCTTC
CDR3aa: CASSPLQFSEGYTF

abundance: NA
d_gene: NA
j_gene: TRBJ2-5
v_gene: TRBV11-1
CDR3nt: TGTGCCAGCAGCTTAGATTGGGAGACCCAGTACTTC
CDR3aa: CASSLDWETQYF

abundance: NA
d_gene: TRBD1
j_gene: TRBJ1-5
v_gene: TRBV27
CDR3nt: TGTGCCAGCAGTGGAAGCCGGGACAGCAAACAGCCCCAGCATTTT
CDR3aa: CASSGSRDSKQPQHF

abundance: few
d_gene: TRBD2
j_gene: TRBJ2-7
v_gene: TRBV19
CDR3nt: TGTGCCAGTAGTGTCGGACTAGCGGGGGGGATCTCCTACGAGCAGTACTTC
CDR3aa: CASSVGLAGGISYEQYF

abundance: NA
d_gene: TRBD2
j_gene: TRBJ2-1
v_gene: TRBV4-2
CDR3nt: TGTGCCAGCAGCCCTGGGACTAGCGGGAGAGAGATCAATGAGCAGTTCTTC
CDR3aa: CASSPGTSGREINEQFF

abundance: NA
d_gene: NA
j_gene: TRBJ2-7
v_gene: TRBV4-3
CDR3nt: TGCGCCAGCAGCCCGACCGGGTACGAGCAGTACTTC
CDR3aa: CASSPTGYEQYF

abundance: NA
d_gene: TRBD1
j_gene: TRBJ2-7
v_gene: TRBV15
CDR3nt: TGTGCCACCAGCTTAGACAGGGTAACGTCCTACGAGCAGTACTTC
CDR3aa: CATSLDRVTSYEQYF

abundance: once
d_gene: NA
j_gene: TRBJ1-2
v_gene: TRBV14
CDR3nt: TGTGCCAGCAGCCCCGGGCAGCTCTTTAACTATGGCTACACCTTC
CDR3aa: CASSPGQLFNYGYTF

abundance: NA
d_gene: TRBD2
j_gene: TRBJ2-7
v_gene: TRBV14
CDR3nt: TGTGCCAGCAGCCAAGAACTAGCGGGAGGCTACGAGCAGTACTTC
CDR3aa: CASSQELAGGYEQYF

abundance: NA
d_gene: NA
j_gene: TRBJ1-5
v_gene: TRBV10-3
CDR3nt: TGTGCCATCAGTGAGTCGTCGGAGGGGCATCAGCCCCAGCATTTT
CDR3aa: CAISESSEGHQPQHF

abundance: once
d_gene: TRBD1
j_gene: TRBJ1-2
v_gene: TRBV7-8
CDR3nt: TGTGCCAGCAGCCTCTTTGGACAGGGGTCTGGCTACACCTTC
CDR3aa: CASSLFGQGSGYTF

abundance: NA
d_gene: NA
j_gene: TRBJ1-1
v_gene: TRBV29-1
CDR3nt: TGCAGCGTTGAGGGCCTGTGGTTTGAAGCTTTCTTT
CDR3aa: CSVEGLWFEAFF